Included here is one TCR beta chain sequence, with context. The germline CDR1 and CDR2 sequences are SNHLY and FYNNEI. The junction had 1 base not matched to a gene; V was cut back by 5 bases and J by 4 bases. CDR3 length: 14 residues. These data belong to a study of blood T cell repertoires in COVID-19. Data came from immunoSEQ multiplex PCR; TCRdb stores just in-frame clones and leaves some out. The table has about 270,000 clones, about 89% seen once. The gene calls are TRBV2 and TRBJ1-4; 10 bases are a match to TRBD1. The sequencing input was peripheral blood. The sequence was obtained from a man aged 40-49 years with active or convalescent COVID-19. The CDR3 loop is CASSRTGGNEKLFF. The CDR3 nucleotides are TGTGCCAGCAGTCGGACAGGGGGTAATGAAAAACTGTTTTTT.